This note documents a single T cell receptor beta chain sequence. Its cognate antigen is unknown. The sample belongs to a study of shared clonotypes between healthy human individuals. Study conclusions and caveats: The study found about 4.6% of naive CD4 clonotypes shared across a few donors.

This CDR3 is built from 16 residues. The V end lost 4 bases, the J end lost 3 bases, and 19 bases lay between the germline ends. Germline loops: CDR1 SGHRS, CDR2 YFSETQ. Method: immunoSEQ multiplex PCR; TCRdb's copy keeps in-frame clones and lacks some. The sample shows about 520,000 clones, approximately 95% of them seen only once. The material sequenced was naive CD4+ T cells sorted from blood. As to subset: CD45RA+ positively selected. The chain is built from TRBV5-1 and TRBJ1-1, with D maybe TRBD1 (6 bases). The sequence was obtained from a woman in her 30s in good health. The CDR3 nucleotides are TGCGCCAGCAGCCCCCATGGGTCGGGACAAGACACTGAAGCTTTCTTT. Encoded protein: CASSPHGSGQDTEAFF. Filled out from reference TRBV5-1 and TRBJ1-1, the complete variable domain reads KAGVTQTPRYLIKTRGQQVTLSCSPISGHRSVSWYQQTPGQGLQFLFEYFSETQRNKGNFPGRFSGRQFSNSRSEMNVSTLELGDSALYLCASSPHGSGQDTEAFFGQGTRLTVV.